Included here is one TCR beta chain sequence, with context. The source of the sample is a study of siplizumab effects on memory and regulatory T cells. The CDR3 totals 14 residues. V was clipped by 1 base and J by 4 bases, with 11 bases between them. CDR1 is SGDLS, CDR2 YYNGEE, per germline. Sequencing used immunoSEQ multiplex PCR; TCRdb keeps in-frame clones, though not all of them. The data show 100,000 or so clones, 93% seen once. Input material: CD4+ T cells sorted from blood. This chain uses TRBV9 with TRBJ2-5, with D possibly matching TRBD2 (6 bases). The receptor comes from a human donor in good health. As DNA, the CDR3 is TGTGCCAGCAGCGTATCCGTGGGGGGAGAGACCCAGTACTTC. Protein product: CASSVSVGGETQYF.